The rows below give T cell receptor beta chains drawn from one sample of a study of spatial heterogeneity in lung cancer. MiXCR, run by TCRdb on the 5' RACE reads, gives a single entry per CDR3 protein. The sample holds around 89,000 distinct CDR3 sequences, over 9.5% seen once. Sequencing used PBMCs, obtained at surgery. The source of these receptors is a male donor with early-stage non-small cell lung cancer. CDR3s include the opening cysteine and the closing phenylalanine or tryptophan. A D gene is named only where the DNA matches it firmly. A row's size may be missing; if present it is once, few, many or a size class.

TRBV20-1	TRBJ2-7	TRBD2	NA	CSASGLADSYEQYF	TGCAGTGCTAGCGGCCTAGCGGACTCCTACGAGCAGTACTTC
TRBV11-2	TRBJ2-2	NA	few	CASSSTSGTRTGELFF	TGTGCCAGCAGCTCAACCTCCGGGACGCGTACCGGGGAGCTGTTTTTT
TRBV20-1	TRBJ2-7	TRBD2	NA	CSARWTSVIDEQYF	TGCAGTGCTAGGTGGACTAGCGTGATCGACGAGCAGTACTTC
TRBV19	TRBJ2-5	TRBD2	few	CASSPPPGLAGGRETQYF	TGTGCCAGTAGTCCCCCTCCGGGACTAGCGGGGGGGCGAGAGACCCAGTACTTC
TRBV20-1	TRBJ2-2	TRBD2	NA	CSARTSGRPNTGELFF	TGCAGTGCTAGGACTAGCGGGAGGCCGAACACCGGGGAGCTGTTTTTT
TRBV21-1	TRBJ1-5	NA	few	CASSPGDNQPQHF	TGTGCCTCCTCACCAGGGGACAATCAGCCCCAGCATTTT
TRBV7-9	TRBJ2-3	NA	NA	CASSTTVPTTDTQYF	TGTGCCAGCAGCACGACGGTTCCCACGACTGATACGCAGTATTTT
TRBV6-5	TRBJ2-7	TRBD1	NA	CASSYSGTGSVYEQYF	TGTGCCAGCAGTTACTCTGGGACAGGGAGCGTCTACGAGCAGTACTTC
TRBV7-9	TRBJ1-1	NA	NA	CASSQQTGMAEAFF	TGTGCCAGCAGCCAACAGACAGGTATGGCTGAAGCTTTCTTT
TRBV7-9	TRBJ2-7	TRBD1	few	CASSLLSGQYYEQYF	TGTGCCAGCAGCTTACTCTCGGGACAGTACTACGAGCAGTACTTC
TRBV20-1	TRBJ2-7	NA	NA	CSARAGTSYEQYF	TGCAGTGCCAGGGCGGGGACCTCCTACGAGCAGTACTTC
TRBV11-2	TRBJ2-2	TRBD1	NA	CASSSQGVTGELFF	TGTGCCAGCAGCTCACAGGGGGTCACCGGGGAGCTGTTTTTT
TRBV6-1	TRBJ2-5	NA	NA	CASSRWWGETQYF	TGTGCCAGCAGCCGGTGGTGGGGAGAGACCCAGTACTTC
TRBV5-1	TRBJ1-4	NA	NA	CASSLEQGNEKLFF	TGCGCCAGCAGCTTGGAACAGGGTAATGAAAAACTGTTTTTT
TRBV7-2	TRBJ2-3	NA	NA	CASSSSVATDTQYF	TGTGCCAGCAGCTCAAGCGTCGCGACAGATACGCAGTATTTT
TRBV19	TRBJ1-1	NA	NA	CASSTWTANTEAFF	TGTGCCAGTAGTACTTGGACAGCGAACACTGAAGCTTTCTTT
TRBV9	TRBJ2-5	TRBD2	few	CASSVGLAGGPSTETQYF	TGTGCCAGCAGCGTAGGACTAGCGGGAGGCCCCTCCACAGAGACCCAGTACTTC
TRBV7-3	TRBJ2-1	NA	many	CASSLNDSPNNEQFF	TGTGCCAGCAGCTTAAATGACAGTCCTAACAATGAGCAGTTCTTC
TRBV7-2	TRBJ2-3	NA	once	CVSSLFGQPSTDTQYF	TGTGTCAGCAGCTTATTCGGACAGCCTAGCACAGATACGCAGTATTTT
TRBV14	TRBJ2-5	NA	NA	CASTHGSNPIATQYF	TGTGCCAGCACCCACGGTTCGAACCCTATCGCGACCCAGTACTTC
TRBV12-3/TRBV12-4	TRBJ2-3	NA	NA	CASSLTGADTQYF	TGTGCCAGCAGTTTAACCGGGGCAGATACGCAGTATTTT
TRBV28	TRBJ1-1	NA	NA	CASSTQGIVNTEAFF	TGTGCCAGCAGTACGCAGGGGATTGTGAACACTGAAGCTTTCTTT
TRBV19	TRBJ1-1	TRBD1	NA	CASSQNRGSEAFF	TGTGCCAGTAGTCAAAACAGGGGATCTGAAGCTTTCTTT
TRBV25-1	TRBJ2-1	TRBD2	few	CASSGLAGGHYNEQFF	TGTGCCAGCAGTGGACTAGCGGGGGGGCATTACAATGAGCAGTTCTTC
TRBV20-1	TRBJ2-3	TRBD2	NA	CSAGGGTGADTQYF	TGCAGTGCTGGGGGGGGGACTGGCGCCGATACGCAGTATTTT
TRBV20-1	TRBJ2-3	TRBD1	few	CSASLRTGTSTDTQYF	TGCAGTGCTTCACTTAGGACAGGGACGAGCACAGATACGCAGTATTTT
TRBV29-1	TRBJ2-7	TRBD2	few	CSVGLAGAFYEQYF	TGCAGCGTGGGACTAGCGGGGGCTTTCTACGAGCAGTACTTC
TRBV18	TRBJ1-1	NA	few	CASSPTQGHTEAFF	TGTGCCAGCTCACCAACGCAGGGTCACACTGAAGCTTTCTTT
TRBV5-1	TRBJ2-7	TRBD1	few	CASSLGGQYEQYF	TGCGCCAGCAGCTTGGGGGGACAGTACGAGCAGTACTTC
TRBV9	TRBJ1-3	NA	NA	CASSPHPTPAGNTIYF	TGTGCCAGCAGCCCACACCCTACGCCAGCTGGAAACACCATATATTTT
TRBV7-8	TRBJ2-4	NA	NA	CASSLAGALAKNIQYF	TGTGCCAGCAGCTTAGCCGGGGCCCTAGCCAAAAACATTCAGTACTTC
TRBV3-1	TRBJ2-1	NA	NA	CASSQDRGEQFF	TGTGCCAGCAGCCAGGATCGCGGGGAGCAGTTCTTC
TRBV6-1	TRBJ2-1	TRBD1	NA	CASRRDRGYNEQFF	TGTGCCAGCAGGAGGGACAGGGGTTACAATGAGCAGTTCTTC
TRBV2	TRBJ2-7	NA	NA	CASRDRQITYEQYF	TGTGCCAGCAGAGATAGGCAGATCACCTACGAGCAGTACTTC
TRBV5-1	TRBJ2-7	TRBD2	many	CASGEGSTDEQYF	TGCGCCAGCGGGGAGGGGAGTACTGACGAGCAGTACTTC
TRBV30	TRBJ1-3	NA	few	CALTYGGSGNTIYF	TGTGCACTCACCTATGGGGGCTCTGGAAACACCATATATTTT
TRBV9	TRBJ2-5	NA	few	CASSARLGEETQYF	TGTGCCAGCAGCGCCCGACTGGGGGAAGAGACCCAGTACTTC
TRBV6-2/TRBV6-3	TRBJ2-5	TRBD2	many	CASSMGLAEETQYF	TGTGCCAGCTCGATGGGACTAGCGGAAGAGACCCAGTACTTC
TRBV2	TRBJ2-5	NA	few	CASSAPLRGVETQYF	TGTGCCAGCAGTGCCCCGCTGAGGGGGGTTGAGACCCAGTACTTC
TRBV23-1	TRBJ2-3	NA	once	CASSHLGSSTDTQYF	TGCGCCAGCAGTCATCTGGGAAGTAGCACAGATACGCAGTATTTT
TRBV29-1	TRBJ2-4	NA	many	CSVLLVAKNIQYF	TGCAGCGTTTTGTTGGTAGCCAAAAACATTCAGTACTTC
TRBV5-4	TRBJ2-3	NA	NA	CASTLTSTDTQYF	TGTGCCAGCACACTGACTAGCACAGATACGCAGTATTTT
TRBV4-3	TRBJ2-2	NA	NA	CASSQDSTGEPFF	TGCGCCAGCAGCCAAGATAGTACCGGGGAGCCGTTTTTT
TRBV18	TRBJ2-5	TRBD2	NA	CASSSGLAGNRYQETQYF	TGTGCCAGCTCATCGGGACTAGCGGGAAACCGGTACCAAGAGACCCAGTACTTC
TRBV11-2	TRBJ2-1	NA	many	CALRTDSYNEQFF	TGTGCCCTCAGAACAGATTCCTACAATGAGCAGTTCTTC
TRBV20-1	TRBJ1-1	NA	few	CSARDPGAAPGAEAFF	TGCAGTGCTAGAGATCCCGGCGCAGCCCCTGGGGCTGAAGCTTTCTTT
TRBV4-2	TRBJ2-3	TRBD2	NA	CASSQDKGSGSGRGGTDTQYF	TGTGCCAGCAGCCAAGACAAGGGCAGCGGGAGTGGAAGAGGGGGCACAGATACGCAGTATTTT
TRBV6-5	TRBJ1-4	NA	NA	CASSQDGVHEKLFF	TGTGCCAGCAGCCAGGACGGAGTACATGAAAAACTGTTTTTT
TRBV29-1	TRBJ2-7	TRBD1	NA	CSAARTGGGYEQYF	TGCAGCGCAGCCCGGACAGGGGGGGGCTACGAGCAGTACTTC
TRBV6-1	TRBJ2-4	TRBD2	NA	CASSEAVGLAGTPRAKNIQYF	TGTGCCAGCAGTGAAGCGGTGGGACTAGCGGGAACCCCACGAGCCAAAAACATTCAGTACTTC
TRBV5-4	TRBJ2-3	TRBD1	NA	CASSLRGTGSPDTQYF	TGTGCCAGCAGCTTGCGTGGGACAGGGAGCCCAGATACGCAGTATTTT
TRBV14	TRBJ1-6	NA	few	CASSQDYARQGNSPLHF	TGTGCCAGCAGCCAAGATTATGCGCGCCAGGGAAATTCACCCCTCCACTTT
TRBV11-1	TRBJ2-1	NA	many	CASSLGQAIYNEQFF	TGTGCCAGCAGCTTAGGGCAAGCCATCTACAATGAGCAGTTCTTC
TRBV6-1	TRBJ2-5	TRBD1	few	CASSEGDRDRETQYF	TGTGCCAGCAGTGAAGGGGACAGGGATAGGGAGACCCAGTACTTC
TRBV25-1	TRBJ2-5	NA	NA	CASSEWAGPRGETQYF	TGTGCCAGCAGTGAATGGGCAGGCCCCCGGGGAGAGACCCAGTACTTC
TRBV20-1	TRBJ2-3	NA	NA	CSAHFIGGDTQYF	TGCAGTGCCCACTTCATAGGGGGTGATACGCAGTATTTT